This T cell receptor beta chain stems from a study of cytomegalovirus exposure and HLA in healthy donors. Study-wide background: The 110 or so validation repertoires were produced on the same platform as the 650 to 800 repertoires of the first cohort. This was reported in a later analysis.

The junction had 7 bases not matched to a gene; V was cut back by 7 bases and J by 5 bases. This CDR3 region has 14 residues. Germline CDR1 reads SGDLS; CDR2 reads YYNGEE. Measured with immunoSEQ multiplex PCR; TCRdb has only the in-frame clones, and not every one. This table holds about 120,000 clones, approximately 87% found once. Specimen: PBMCs. The TCR comes from a woman aged 18-35 years in good health and CMV-seropositive. The chain couples TRBV9 to TRBJ2-2; 8 positions match TRBD2. For the CDR3, the DNA is TGTGCCAGCCGGCGGGAGGTGGGGACCGGGGAGCTGTTTTTT. Translation: CASRREVGTGELFF. Combining the CDR3 with reference TRBV9 and TRBJ2-2 gives the whole variable domain DSGVTQTPKHLITATGQRVTLRCSPRSGDLSVYWYQQSLDQGLQFLIQYYNGEERAKGNILERFSAQQFPDLHSELNLSSLELGDSALYFCASRREVGTGELFFGEGSRLTVL.